Each of the 17 T cell receptor beta chains below was sequenced from the same sample in a study of blood T cells in healthy people across ages. A J-beta primer mix and a sample-barcoded 5' primer were used in a second PCR of about 6 to 12 cycles. TCRdb independently ran MiXCR on the 5' RACE reads; one entry per CDR3 protein. The sample contains about 2 million distinct CDR3 sequences, just under 50% of which appear only once. Sequenced material: blood. These receptors all stem from a woman between 40 and 50 years old in good health.

This clonotype showed up just once. The rearrangement uses TRBV20-1 and TRBJ1-6, with 7 positions matching TRBD1. The V gene end was trimmed by 5 bases and the J gene end by 1 base; junction bases not matched to a gene: 8. Germline V lookup: CDR1 DFQATT, CDR2 SNEGSKA (reference sequence). This CDR3 region has 16 residues. In DNA, the CDR3 is TGCAGTGCTTCACGACAGGGATGGTCCTATAATTCACCCCTCCACTTT. Protein product: CSASRQGWSYNSPLHF.

This clonotype showed up many times. This rearrangement joins TRBV29-1 to TRBJ1-1; D possibly corresponds to TRBD1 (5 bases). Germline-derived CDR1 and CDR2 are SQVTM and ANQGSEA. The length of the CDR3 is 10 residues. V was cut by 6 bases and J by 3 bases, with 5 bases left in between. In DNA, the CDR3 is TGCAGCGTGGGGGACACTGAAGCTTTCTTT. Translating it yields CSVGDTEAFF.

V is TRBV12-3 or TRBV12-4 and J is TRBJ1-6, with D maybe TRBD1 (6 bases). The CDR3 spans 18 residues. Between the trimmed V and J ends, which lost 3 bases and 7 bases, there was a span of 22 bases. The CDR3 loop reads CASSFNRFRGLGNSPLHF. DNA for the CDR3: TGTGCCAGCAGTTTTAACCGATTCAGGGGCTTAGGGAATTCACCCCTCCACTTT.

This clonotype showed up just a few times. V usage is TRBV12-3 or TRBV12-4 and J usage is TRBJ2-7, with 9 bases aligning to TRBD1. This CDR3 spans 15 amino acids. The junction had 7 bases not matched to a gene; V was cut back by 4 bases and J by 3 bases. The CDR3 spells CASSSLGTGFYEQYF. CDR3 DNA sequence: TGTGCCAGCAGTTCCTTAGGGACAGGGTTCTACGAGCAGTACTTC.

This chain links TRBV20-1 with TRBJ2-1; no reliable D call. V was pared by 3 bases and J by 7 bases, with 16 bases between. The CDR3 consists of 14 residues. CDR1 and CDR2 from the germline V gene are DFQATT and SNEGSKA (reference sequence). CDR3 sequence reads: CSARGGDFWNEQFF. Here the CDR3 DNA reads TGCAGTGCTAGGGGCGGAGACTTTTGGAATGAGCAGTTCTTC.

This clonotype was seen more than once but under ten times. The rearrangement joins TRBV5-4 to TRBJ1-2; 9 bases agree with TRBD1. This CDR3 region has 16 residues. V shed 0 bases and J 5 bases; nucleotides not matched to a gene: 8. Germline assignment: CDR1 SGHNT and CDR2 YYREEE (reference sequence). The CDR3 nucleotides are TGTGCCAGCAGCTTGGGGGCCCCCGGGACAGGGTATGGCTACACCTTC. It encodes CASSLGAPGTGYGYTF.

This sequence joins TRBV6-6 and TRBJ1-2; D remains ambiguous. This CDR3 has 12 amino acids. V dropped 7 bases and J dropped 4 bases, with 10 bases sitting between them. Germline lookup yields CDR1 MNHNY and CDR2 SVGAGI (reference sequence). In DNA, the CDR3 is TGTGCCAGCAACTACGCGGGCTATGGCTACACCTTC. Translating it yields CASNYAGYGYTF.

About this clonotype itself: It may be a read error: a sequence one base away is much more abundant. The chain joins TRBV7-9 to TRBJ2-3, with TRBD1 as a possible D gene (6 bases). V was trimmed by 5 bases and J by 4 bases, leaving 13 bases between them. CDR1 SEHNR and CDR2 FQNEAQ come from the germline V gene (reference sequence). This CDR3 is built from 14 residues. Here the CDR3 DNA reads TGTGCCAGCAGCCCCGGGACAAGGGCAGATACGCAGTATTTT. It specifies CASSPGTRADTQYF.

The V and J genes are TRBV20-1 and TRBJ2-6; 7 nucleotides agree with TRBD2. V dropped 3 bases and J dropped 0; count of bases not matched to a gene: 11. There are 18 residues in the CDR3. Germline CDR1 reads DFQATT; CDR2 reads SNEGSKA (reference sequence). CDR3 residues: CSARTPTGGNSGANVLTF. Here the CDR3 DNA reads TGCAGTGCTAGGACCCCCACGGGGGGAAACTCTGGGGCCAACGTCCTGACTTTC.

V and J are TRBV2 and TRBJ2-5; 9 positions match TRBD1. From germline, CDR1 is SNHLY and CDR2 FYNNEI. The CDR3 is 16 residues long. V was clipped by 2 bases and J by 3 bases; unmatched bases: 7. The CDR3 spells CASSERRDRVEETQYF. CDR3 DNA: TGTGCCAGCAGTGAAAGAAGGGACAGGGTAGAAGAGACCCAGTACTTC.

This chain links TRBV7-9 with TRBJ2-7; no definite D call. The CDR3 covers 14 residues. Deletions cut 0 bases from V and 3 bases from J, with 9 bases between. In germline, CDR1 is SEHNR, CDR2 FQNEAQ (reference sequence). The CDR3, as DNA: TGTGCCAGCAGCTTAGCGGCAGGAATCTACGAGCAGTACTTC. Translated: CASSLAAGIYEQYF.

In its sample, this clonotype was seen many times. The chain employs TRBV7-9 and TRBJ1-2; D call uncertain. In germline, CDR1 is SEHNR, CDR2 FQNEAQ (reference sequence). The germline V and J ends were trimmed by 5 bases and 4 bases, with 11 bases remaining between them. The CDR3 contains 13 residues. The CDR3 spells CASSPNEVYGYTF. The CDR3 DNA follows: TGTGCCAGCAGCCCAAACGAAGTCTATGGCTACACCTTC.

The chain links TRBV10-3 to TRBJ2-7; tentatively, D is TRBD1 or TRBD2 (5 bases each). From germline, CDR1 is ENHRY and CDR2 SYGVKD. Trimming pared 2 bases from V and 7 bases from J, leaving 15 bases between. The CDR3 is 14 amino acids. CDR3 bases: TGTGCCATCAGTGAGGCAGGGAGAACGTATGAGCAGTACTTC. Its protein product is CAISEAGRTYEQYF.

The gene calls are TRBV5-1 and TRBJ2-1; 10 bases are shared with TRBD2. V lost 4 bases and J lost 5; bases outside the gene matches: 6. This CDR3 contains 15 residues. Per the germline V gene, CDR1 is SGHRS and CDR2 is YFSETQ. The CDR3 region has the DNA TGCGCCAGCAGCGGAACCGGGACTAGCGACAATGAGCAGTTCTTC. This codes for CASSGTGTSDNEQFF. Full variable domain (rest looked up from reference TRBV5-1 and TRBJ2-1): KAGVTQTPRYLIKTRGQQVTLSCSPISGHRSVSWYQQTPGQGLQFLFEYFSETQRNKGNFPGRFSGRQFSNSRSEMNVSTLELGDSALYLCASSGTGTSDNEQFFGPGTRLTVL.

The chain couples TRBV29-1 to TRBJ2-2, with 9 bases aligning to TRBD1. The germline V gene has CDR1 SQVTM and CDR2 ANQGSEA. This CDR3 region has 13 residues. V was pared by 2 bases and J by 6 bases, with 1 base of the junction left unmatched. The CDR3 is CSVEWDRAGELFF. The CDR3 bases are TGCAGCGTTGAATGGGACAGGGCCGGGGAGCTGTTTTTT.

This chain connects TRBV20-1 to TRBJ2-3, with D maybe TRBD1 (6 bases). Deletions cut 2 bases from V and 14 bases from J, with 14 bases between. Germline CDR1 is DFQATT and CDR2 is SNEGSKA (reference sequence). The length of the CDR3 is 11 residues. CDR3 sequence reads: CSARTPGQWYF. CDR3 DNA: TGCAGTGCTAGAACGCCAGGACAGTGGTATTTT.

This chain connects TRBV7-2 to TRBJ2-1; 10 nucleotides match TRBD2. There are 12 residues in the CDR3. With V trimmed by 10 bases and J by 12 bases, 9 bases remained unmatched. The germline gives CDR1 SGHTA, CDR2 FQGNSA. In DNA form, the CDR3 reads TGTGCCACCTCTAGCGGGGGCGATGGGCAGTTCTTC. Protein sequence: CATSSGGDGQFF.